This entry lists 23 T cell receptor beta chains sequenced from one sample in a study of shared clonotypes between healthy human individuals. Only CD45RO-negative cells positively selected for CCR7 counted as naive CD8 cells, so terminally differentiated effector memory CD45RA+ cells were excluded. Here immunoSEQ multiplex PCR was the method, and the copy in TCRdb shows in-frame clones only, minus some. The sample lists about 1,800,000 clones; approximately 94% were seen once. The sample consisted of naive CD8+ T cells sorted from blood. These receptors originate from a man aged 18 to 29 in good health.

This chain links TRBV6-6 with TRBJ2-7, with D tentatively TRBD1 (6 bases). This CDR3 region has 13 residues. Germline CDR1 is MNHNY and CDR2 is SVGAGI (reference sequence). The V end was cut by 6 bases, the J end by 2 bases, with 11 bases between. The CDR3 loop reads CASSMDSTYEQYF. CDR3 coding DNA: TGTGCCAGCAGCATGGACAGCACCTACGAGCAGTACTTC.

The rearrangement joins TRBV30 to TRBJ2-7; D may be TRBD1 or TRBD2 (5 bases each). The CDR3 spans 14 residues. V lost 0 bases to trimming and J lost 2 bases, with 11 bases between them. Germline CDR1 reads GTSNPN; CDR2 reads SVGIG (reference sequence). The CDR3 protein is CAWSVLQGPYEQYF. CDR3 sequence (DNA): TGTGCCTGGAGTGTACTTCAGGGACCCTACGAGCAGTACTTC.

CDR3 in amino acids: CASSLTLLTTDTQYF. The CDR3 DNA reads as TGTGCCAGCAGCTTAACCCTGCTCACCACAGATACGCAGTATTTT. The chain employs TRBV7-9 and TRBJ2-3; D gene ambiguous. The length of the CDR3 is 15 residues. V shed 2 bases and J shed 2 bases, with 11 bases lying between them. Germline V CDR1 and CDR2: SEHNR, FQNEAQ (reference sequence).

The chain uses TRBV19 and TRBJ1-6; D is perhaps TRBD1 (6 bases). Trimming took 3 bases from V and 0 from J, leaving 12 bases between them. The germline V gene has CDR1 LNHDA and CDR2 SQIVND (reference sequence). CDR3 length equals 17 residues. The CDR3 region has the DNA TGTGCCAGTAGTATCGGGACATCCAACTCCTATAATTCACCCCTCCACTTT. Amino acids: CASSIGTSNSYNSPLHF.

The chain couples TRBV19 to TRBJ2-2, with D possibly being TRBD1 or TRBD2 (6 bases each). Per the germline V gene, CDR1 is LNHDA and CDR2 is SQIVND (reference sequence). V shed 10 bases and J shed 1 base, with 19 bases lying between them. The CDR3 has 16 amino acids. This chain's CDR3 is CATSPGAGWNTGELFF. The CDR3, as DNA: TGTGCCACTTCGCCAGGGGCGGGGTGGAACACCGGGGAGCTGTTTTTT.

This clone has only one observation. CDR3 sequence (DNA): TGTGCCAGCGCCAGCGGGAGCTCCTACAATGAGCAGTTCTTC. This codes for CASASGSSYNEQFF. The chain uses TRBV6-1 and TRBJ2-1, with TRBD2 identical over 8 bases. The CDR3 has 14 amino acids. Germline CDR1 reads MNHNS; CDR2 reads SASEGT. After removal of 8 bases from V and 0 bases from J, the junction contained 3 bases not matched to a gene.

This chain connects TRBV4-1 to TRBJ2-1; TRBD1 agrees at 7 bases. This CDR3 region has 12 residues. Germline trimming cut 0 bases from V and 12 bases from J; bases unmatched to any gene: 2. CDR1 and CDR2 (germline): MGHRA, YSYEKL. This CDR3 reads CASSQEGGAQFF. The DNA of the CDR3 is TGCGCCAGCAGCCAAGAAGGGGGCGCGCAGTTCTTC.

The rearrangement links TRBV6-5 to TRBJ1-1; 10 bases line up with TRBD1. Germline loops: CDR1 MNHEY, CDR2 SVGAGI. Trimming cost V 2 bases and J 3 bases; bases outside gene matches: 6. The CDR3 runs to 16 residues. As DNA, the CDR3 is TGTGCCAGCAGTTACCCCGGACAGGGGGGCTACACTGAAGCTTTCTTT. Residues: CASSYPGQGGYTEAFF.

This clone was found a few times. This sequence joins TRBV28 and TRBJ2-4; tentative D call: TRBD2 (6 bases). The CDR3 covers 14 residues. Trimming stripped 3 bases from V and 8 bases from J, with 14 bases between. Germline values: CDR1 MDHEN, CDR2 SYDVKM. DNA for the CDR3: TGTGCCAGCAGTTTCCGACTAGAGGGTGACATTCAGTACTTC. As protein: CASSFRLEGDIQYF.

The chain couples TRBV30 to TRBJ2-1; D remains unclear. The CDR3 runs to 13 residues. CDR1 and CDR2 (germline): GTSNPN, SVGIG (reference sequence). V dropped 4 bases and J dropped 4 bases, with 11 bases sitting between them. CDR3 DNA: TGTGCCTGGACCACTGGAAAGTACAATGAGCAGTTCTTC. Its protein is CAWTTGKYNEQFF.

The chain carries TRBV9 and TRBJ1-1, with 9 bases identical to TRBD1. In germline, CDR1 is SGDLS, CDR2 YYNGEE. The trim removed 0 bases at V and 5 bases at J, leaving 5 bases unmatched. The CDR3 spans 15 residues. The CDR3 loop is CASSVGGTGRTEAFF. The CDR3 nucleotides are TGTGCCAGCAGCGTAGGTGGGACAGGGAGAACTGAAGCTTTCTTT.

This chain connects TRBV19 to TRBJ1-6; 10 bases fit TRBD1. Germline-derived CDR1 and CDR2 are LNHDA and SQIVND (reference sequence). Unmatched junction bases numbered 4, after V lost 5 bases and J lost 9 bases. The CDR3 runs 14 residues. CDR3 DNA: TGTGCCAGTAGTGAGACAGGGGGCGCTTCACCCCTCCACTTT. It translates to CASSETGGASPLHF. The full variable domain, completed using reference TRBV19 and TRBJ1-6, is DGGITQSPKYLFRKEGQNVTLSCEQNLNHDAMYWYRQDPGQGLRLIYYSQIVNDFQKGDIAEGYSVSREKKESFPLTVTSAQKNPTAFYLCASSETGGASPLHFGNGTRLTVT.

The chain carries TRBV14 and TRBJ2-3; TRBD2 might be the D (6 bases). The germline V and J ends were trimmed by 3 bases and 2 bases, with 18 bases remaining between them. The germline V gene encodes CDR1 SGHDN and CDR2 FVKESK. The CDR3 is 17 amino acids. The CDR3 bases are TGTGCCAGCAGCCATGGAAGACGGGACTCCTACACAGATACGCAGTATTTT. It translates to CASSHGRRDSYTDTQYF.

The rearrangement links TRBV12-5 to TRBJ1-4, with D perhaps matching TRBD1 (6 bases). Germline V lookup: CDR1 LGHNT, CDR2 FRNRAP. CDR3 size: 18 residues. Trimming left V 2 bases short and J 0 bases short, with 16 bases between. In DNA, the CDR3 is TGTGCTAGTGGTTTGTTCCAGGGGAGATTAGCAACTAATGAAAAACTGTTTTTT. It codes for CASGLFQGRLATNEKLFF.

Of note for this clone: Other nucleotide sequences in the sample specify the same CDR3. The chain carries TRBV11-2 and TRBJ1-4; D gene unclear. The CDR3 is made up of 13 amino acids. Trimming cost V 0 bases and J 8 bases, with 7 bases left between them. The V gene's germline CDR1 is SGHAT and CDR2 FQNNGV. DNA of the CDR3: TGTGCCAGCAGCTTAGAGGTGCAGGAAAAACTGTTTTTT. As protein: CASSLEVQEKLFF.

The V and J genes are TRBV7-2 and TRBJ2-2, with 10 bases fitting TRBD1. Trimming removed 3 bases from V and 5 bases from J; junction bases left unmatched: 9. The CDR3 spans 17 residues. CDR1 is SGHTA, CDR2 FQGNSA, per germline. The CDR3 sequence is CASSFPGGTGATGELFF. CDR3 bases: TGTGCCAGCAGCTTCCCCGGGGGGACAGGGGCGACCGGGGAGCTGTTTTTT.

The chain employs TRBV28 and TRBJ2-7, with D possibly being TRBD1 or TRBD2 (6 bases each). Germline V CDR1 and CDR2: MDHEN, SYDVKM. The CDR3 covers 16 residues. V shed 5 bases and J shed 2 bases, with 19 bases lying between them. CDR3 sequence: CASSPFPGALTYEQYF. CDR3 DNA sequence: TGTGCCAGCAGTCCTTTTCCGGGGGCCCTAACCTACGAGCAGTACTTC.

This clone showed up just once. V is TRBV11-2 and J is TRBJ2-7; 7 bases line up with TRBD1. After removal of 3 bases from V and 4 bases from J, the junction contained 9 bases not matched to a gene. There are 15 residues in the CDR3. CDR1 is SGHAT, CDR2 FQNNGV, per germline. CDR3 bases: TGTGCCAGCAGCTTCCCAGTAGCAGGGGGTTACGAGCAGTACTTC. Its protein is CASSFPVAGGYEQYF.

The chain links TRBV10-2 to TRBJ2-7; no firm D call. CDR1 WSHSY and CDR2 SAAADI come from the germline V gene. Trimming shortened V by 8 bases and J by 0 bases, and 8 bases separated the two germline ends. This CDR3 contains 12 residues. This CDR3 reads CASAAYSYEQYF. Here the CDR3 DNA reads TGCGCCAGCGCTGCCTACTCCTACGAGCAGTACTTC.

DNA of the CDR3: TGTGCCAGCAGCCCCCCGCGTGGGGGAGGAGAGACCCAGTACTTC. As protein: CASSPPRGGGETQYF. This chain connects TRBV7-9 to TRBJ2-5, with D possibly matching TRBD2 (6 bases). The CDR3 contains 15 residues. Germline lookup yields CDR1 SEHNR and CDR2 FQNEAQ (reference sequence). Between the trimmed V and J ends, which lost 5 bases and 4 bases, there was a span of 17 bases.

The V call is TRBV27, the J call TRBJ1-5, with 11 nucleotides matching TRBD1. Germline V gives CDR1 MNHEY, CDR2 SMNVEV (reference sequence). V trimming: 6 bases; J trimming: 0 bases; junction bases outside the gene matches: 10. The CDR3 totals 18 residues. The CDR3 sequence: CASSPRTGGAHSNQPQHF. For the CDR3, the DNA is TGTGCCAGCAGCCCTCGGACAGGGGGCGCCCATAGCAATCAGCCCCAGCATTTT.

The chain carries TRBV29-1 and TRBJ1-5, with a tentative D call TRBD1 (6 bases). Looked up from germline, CDR1 is SQVTM and CDR2 is ANQGSEA. The CDR3 is 15 amino acids. Trimming removed 3 bases at V and 4 bases at J, with 16 bases between. The CDR3 sequence is CSVDESAGANQPQHF. For the CDR3, the DNA is TGCAGCGTTGATGAGTCGGCAGGGGCTAATCAGCCCCAGCATTTT.

Only one count was recorded for this clone. The chain joins TRBV6-5 to TRBJ1-2, with TRBD1 as a possible D gene (6 bases). The CDR3 is made up of 14 amino acids. The V gene's germline CDR1 is MNHEY and CDR2 SVGAGI. V was pared by 3 bases and J by 6 bases, with 14 bases between. CDR3 protein: CASSYGEGVNGYTF. The CDR3 coding sequence is TGTGCCAGCAGTTATGGAGAGGGGGTAAATGGCTACACCTTC.